The 5 T cell receptor beta chains reported below all come from one sample, sequenced in a study of cytomegalovirus exposure and HLA in healthy donors. The PCR used 60 Vbeta and 13 Jbeta primers. Assay: immunoSEQ multiplex PCR; the TCRdb copy retains only in-frame clones and omits some. The sample carries some 120,000 clones, roughly two thirds recorded once. Specimen: PBMCs. These receptors were collected from a man in his thirties or forties in good health and CMV-seropositive.

The chain recombines TRBV5-1 with TRBJ2-1; maybe TRBD2 (6 bases). CDR1 is SGHRS and CDR2 is YFSETQ in the germline V gene. This CDR3 region has 15 residues. Trimming pared 0 bases from V and 9 bases from J, leaving 16 bases between. The CDR3 is CASSLAQMLEGEQFF. CDR3 DNA: TGCGCCAGCAGCTTGGCGCAGATGCTGGAGGGTGAGCAGTTCTTC.

The chain links TRBV25-1 to TRBJ2-1, with 10 positions matching TRBD2. Germline CDR1 reads MGHDK; CDR2 reads SYGVNS. This CDR3 region has 15 residues. After removal of 4 bases from V and 0 bases from J, the junction contained 0 bases not matched to a gene. This CDR3 is CASSASGGSYNEQFF. CDR3 coding DNA: TGTGCCAGCAGTGCTAGCGGGGGCTCCTACAATGAGCAGTTCTTC.

The chain couples TRBV18 to TRBJ2-5, with D possibly being TRBD1 (6 bases). This CDR3 contains 15 residues. V lost 2 bases and J lost 5, with 15 bases in between. The germline gives CDR1 KGHSH, CDR2 LQKENI. The CDR3: CASSPNPGQGETQYF. DNA of the CDR3: TGTGCCAGCTCACCAAACCCAGGGCAGGGGGAGACCCAGTACTTC. Full variable domain (rest looked up from reference TRBV18 and TRBJ2-5): NAGVMQNPRHLVRRRGQEARLRCSPMKGHSHVYWYRQLPEEGLKFMVYLQKENIIDESGMPKERFSAEFPKEGPSILRIQQVVRGDSAAYFCASSPNPGQGETQYFGPGTRLLVL.

The chain employs TRBV5-1 and TRBJ2-2; possible D gene TRBD1, 5 bases. Germline CDR1 SGHRS, CDR2 YFSETQ. This CDR3 comprises 15 residues. With 3 bases removed from V and 0 bases from J, the gap between germline ends came to 9 bases. The CDR3 DNA reads TGCGCCAGCAGCTCCCAGACAGCGAACACCGGGGAGCTGTTTTTT. Protein product: CASSSQTANTGELFF.

This chain links TRBV6-6 with TRBJ1-1, with 9 bases that match TRBD1. Germline V lookup: CDR1 MNHNY, CDR2 SVGAGI (reference sequence). The CDR3 has 16 amino acids. Germline trimming cut 1 base from V and 0 bases from J; bases unmatched to any gene: 3. The CDR3 nucleotides are TGTGCCAGCAGTTACTTCGGGACAGGGATGAACACTGAAGCTTTCTTT. It yields the protein CASSYFGTGMNTEAFF.